Listed here are 30 T cell receptor beta chains from one sample, sequenced in a study of shared clonotypes between healthy human individuals. The assay was immunoSEQ multiplex PCR, and TCRdb's table has in-frame clones only and misses some. The repertoire holds 2 million to 2.5 million clones, with 90% to 97% as singletons. Input material: naive CD4+ T cells sorted from blood. Subset denoted: CD45RA+ positively selected. The receptors shown here come from a man between 18 and 35 years old in good health.

This chain connects TRBV28 to TRBJ2-2; 8 bases fit TRBD2. Germline assignment: CDR1 MDHEN and CDR2 SYDVKM. This CDR3 comprises 14 residues. The V gene end was trimmed by 8 bases and the J gene end by 3 bases; junction bases not matched to a gene: 5. CDR3 bases: TGTGCCAGCTTCGGGAGGGGGTACACCGGGGAGCTGTTTTTT. Translation gives CASFGRGYTGELFF.

This rearrangement joins TRBV7-9 to TRBJ1-1; TRBD1 might be the D (5 bases). CDR1 and CDR2 (germline): SEHNR, FQNEAQ (reference sequence). The V gene lost 1 base and the J gene lost 4 bases, with 10 bases spanning the gap. CDR3 length: 14 amino acids. In DNA form, the CDR3 reads TGTGCCAGCAGCTTAGACCCCCAGGGCACTGAAGCTTTCTTT. Amino acids: CASSLDPQGTEAFF.

The genes are TRBV2 and TRBJ1-1; 7 bases align to TRBD1. Germline loops: CDR1 SNHLY, CDR2 FYNNEI. The CDR3 spans 15 residues. V lost 2 bases and J lost 4; bases outside the gene matches: 7. CDR3 DNA sequence: TGTGCCAGCAGTGAAAGCGGCAGGGGGGTCACTGAAGCTTTCTTT. Protein product: CASSESGRGVTEAFF.

Concerning this clone: This sample includes further DNA sequences coding for the same CDR3. The CDR3, as DNA: TGTGCCAGCAGCTTAGCGGGCGGTAGCTACGAGCAGTACTTC. It specifies CASSLAGGSYEQYF. V is TRBV7-9 and J is TRBJ2-7, with D unresolved. CDR3 length: 14 residues. Trimming removed 0 bases from V and 3 bases from J, with 9 bases in between. Germline V gives CDR1 SEHNR, CDR2 FQNEAQ (reference sequence).

The V gene is TRBV7-4, the J gene TRBJ2-7; unclear D gene. Germline V gene lookup returns CDR1 SGHVT and CDR2 SQSDAQ. This CDR3 spans 13 amino acids. V shed 9 bases and J shed 2 bases, with 14 bases lying between them. The DNA for the CDR3 is TGTGCCAGATTAGGGCAGCTAGCCTACGAGCAGTACTTC. This encodes CARLGQLAYEQYF.

The V gene is TRBV9, the J gene TRBJ1-2; weak D call: TRBD1 (5 bases). The CDR3 extends over 14 amino acids. V was clipped by 4 bases and J by 1 base, with 11 bases between them. Germline CDR1 SGDLS, CDR2 YYNGEE. CDR3 coding DNA: TGTGCCAGCAGCACCGGGGCTAGTAACTATGGCTACACCTTC. This codes for CASSTGASNYGYTF.

The chain joins TRBV6-6 to TRBJ1-2; 8 bases are shared with TRBD1. V lost 5 bases and J lost 8; bases outside the gene matches: 13. This CDR3 contains 15 residues. Germline V gene sequence: CDR1 MNHNY, CDR2 SVGAGI (reference sequence). The chain's CDR3 is CASSQTGQATFGYTF. The DNA of the CDR3 is TGTGCCAGCAGTCAAACGGGACAGGCTACGTTCGGCTACACCTTC.

CDR3 sequence (DNA): TGTGCCAGCACGCGGACCGGGACCTACGAGCAGTACTTC. Translated: CASTRTGTYEQYF. V gene TRBV6-5 combines with J gene TRBJ2-7, with D possibly matching TRBD2 (5 bases). The germline V and J ends were trimmed by 7 bases and 2 bases, with 12 bases remaining between them. The length of the CDR3 is 13 residues. From germline, CDR1 is MNHEY and CDR2 SVGAGI.

CDR3 residues: CASSPQGTNEKLFF. The CDR3 DNA is TGTGCCAGCAGCCCCCAGGGGACTAATGAAAAACTGTTTTTT. The gene calls are TRBV7-2 and TRBJ1-4; perhaps TRBD1 as D (6 bases). Trimming stripped 5 bases from V and 2 bases from J, with 9 bases between. Per the germline V gene, CDR1 is SGHTA and CDR2 is FQGNSA. This CDR3 contains 14 residues.

The chain links TRBV6-1 to TRBJ2-5; D remains unclear. The V gene lost 8 bases and the J gene lost 5 bases, with 18 bases spanning the gap. The germline V gene encodes CDR1 MNHNS and CDR2 SASEGT. The CDR3 loop spans 14 amino acids. The CDR3 reads CASGSWAVGETQYF. The CDR3, as DNA: TGTGCCAGCGGGTCGTGGGCAGTTGGGGAGACCCAGTACTTC.

The rearrangement uses TRBV5-1 and TRBJ1-2; D is undetermined. The CDR3 sequence is 14 residues long. Trimming took 0 bases from V and 5 from J, leaving 11 bases between them. CDR1 SGHRS and CDR2 YFSETQ come from the germline V gene. CDR3: CASSLGAGPYGYTF. CDR3 sequence (DNA): TGCGCCAGCAGCTTGGGGGCAGGACCGTATGGCTACACCTTC.

This chain joins TRBV10-3 and TRBJ1-5, with 10 bases matching TRBD1. In germline, CDR1 is ENHRY, CDR2 SYGVKD. This CDR3 spans 16 amino acids. V was clipped by 8 bases and J by 3 bases; unmatched bases: 10. The CDR3 region has the DNA TGTGCCATCGGAACGATGGGACAGGGGTCCAATCAGCCCCAGCATTTT. Its protein product is CAIGTMGQGSNQPQHF.

The CDR3 loop is CASSTHVPIVPDRPVTGANVLTF. The CDR3 DNA follows: TGCGCCAGCAGTACTCACGTCCCTATAGTCCCAGACAGGCCCGTCACTGGGGCCAACGTCCTGACTTTC. The chain recombines TRBV5-1 with TRBJ2-6; D may be TRBD1 (6 bases). The V gene lost 5 bases and the J gene lost 2 bases, with 35 bases spanning the gap. CDR1 SGHRS and CDR2 YFSETQ come from the germline V gene. The CDR3 consists of 23 residues.

On this clone: This sample includes further DNA sequences coding for the same CDR3. V usage is TRBV11-2 and J usage is TRBJ1-5, with D possibly matching TRBD1 (6 bases). The CDR3 extends over 15 amino acids. The germline CDR1 and CDR2 sequences are SGHAT and FQNNGV. V was clipped by 3 bases and J by 2 bases, with 11 bases between them. The CDR3 region is CASSFGGLGNQPQHF. The CDR3 DNA reads TGTGCCAGCAGCTTCGGGGGGCTTGGCAATCAGCCCCAGCATTTT.

This clone was detected once. CDR3 in DNA: TGTGCCAGCTCACCCCCCGGACAGCCCTATGGCTACACCTTC. It specifies CASSPPGQPYGYTF. The chain carries TRBV18 and TRBJ1-2; possibly TRBD1 for D (6 bases). The germline gives CDR1 KGHSH, CDR2 LQKENI. This CDR3 spans 14 amino acids. V was trimmed by 3 bases and J by 4 bases, leaving 12 bases between them.

The chain has TRBV10-3 and TRBJ1-2; D not resolved. The CDR3 contains 12 residues. Trimming shortened V by 2 bases and J by 13 bases, and 14 bases separated the two germline ends. Germline lookup yields CDR1 ENHRY and CDR2 SYGVKD. The CDR3: CAISEPFPPSTF. For the CDR3, the DNA is TGTGCCATCAGTGAGCCCTTCCCACCCTCCACCTTC.

This chain joins TRBV5-1 and TRBJ1-1; 8 nucleotides match TRBD1. The trim removed 3 bases at V and 3 bases at J, leaving 10 bases unmatched. The germline V gene has CDR1 SGHRS and CDR2 YFSETQ. The CDR3 loop spans 16 amino acids. Here the CDR3 DNA reads TGCGCCAGCAGCTCACAGGGGGAACGTATGGACACTGAAGCTTTCTTT. Amino acid sequence: CASSSQGERMDTEAFF.

Details on this clone: Within the sample, other DNA sequences also encode this same CDR3. The chain uses TRBV5-1 and TRBJ2-7; possibly TRBD2 for D (5 bases). The V gene lost 1 base and the J gene lost 5 bases, with 7 bases spanning the gap. This CDR3 has 12 residues. CDR1 and CDR2 (germline): SGHRS, YFSETQ. CDR3 loop: CASSLPGDEQYF. CDR3 bases: TGCGCCAGCAGCTTGCCCGGGGACGAGCAGTACTTC.

The chain has TRBV19 and TRBJ1-5; D is undetermined. Germline assignment: CDR1 LNHDA and CDR2 SQIVND (reference sequence). Trimming took off 4 bases at V and 5 bases at J, with 9 bases between the two ends. This CDR3 is built from 13 residues. CDR3 protein: CASSTASYQPQHF. In DNA, the CDR3 is TGTGCCAGTAGTACGGCAAGCTATCAGCCCCAGCATTTT. The variable domain in full, with the rest retrieved from reference TRBV19 and TRBJ1-5, is DGGITQSPKYLFRKEGQNVTLSCEQNLNHDAMYWYRQDPGQGLRLIYYSQIVNDFQKGDIAEGYSVSREKKESFPLTVTSAQKNPTAFYLCASSTASYQPQHFGDGTRLSIL.

The V gene is TRBV2, the J gene TRBJ1-5; TRBD1 aligns across 7 bases. CDR3 length: 15 amino acids. J was trimmed by 1 base and V by 6 bases; bases with no gene match: 6. Germline V lookup: CDR1 SNHLY, CDR2 FYNNEI. The CDR3 loop reads CASSPGQISNQPQHF. The CDR3 coding sequence is TGTGCCAGCAGCCCGGGACAGATCAGCAATCAGCCCCAGCATTTT.

This rearrangement joins TRBV4-1 to TRBJ2-5; TRBD2 aligns across 8 bases. The CDR3 runs 15 residues. Unmatched junction bases numbered 4, after V lost 0 bases and J lost 4 bases. The germline gives CDR1 MGHRA, CDR2 YSYEKL. The CDR3 bases are TGCGCCAGCAGCCAAGATGGACTAGCACGAGAGACCCAGTACTTC. The encoded protein is CASSQDGLARETQYF.

The chain uses TRBV6-5 and TRBJ2-2; D not certain. Germline V CDR1 and CDR2: MNHEY, SVGAGI. The CDR3 runs to 14 residues. Trimming removed 3 bases from V and 3 bases from J, with 8 bases in between. CDR3 protein: CASSYTDYTGELFF. As DNA, the CDR3 is TGTGCCAGCAGTTATACCGACTACACCGGGGAGCTGTTTTTT.

The rearrangement links TRBV5-6 to TRBJ2-7, with D maybe TRBD1 (6 bases). CDR1 and CDR2 from the germline V gene are SGHDT and YYEEEE. The CDR3 consists of 15 residues. V lost 3 bases and J lost 3, with 16 bases in between. As DNA, the CDR3 is TGTGCCAGCAGCTCGGCGACAGGATTAATCTACGAGCAGTACTTC. Translating it yields CASSSATGLIYEQYF.

V gene TRBV23-1 combines with J gene TRBJ1-4; no clear D. TRBV23-1 is an ORF; its function is uncertain. This CDR3 region has 12 residues. V lost 6 bases, J lost 7 bases, and 9 bases lay in between. The CDR3 loop is CASSPRPEKLFF. The CDR3 bases are TGCGCCAGCAGCCCGCGACCTGAAAAACTGTTTTTT.

This clone has a single count. This chain connects TRBV7-3 to TRBJ2-3, with TRBD2 identical over 8 bases. The CDR3 covers 15 residues. With 3 bases clipped from V and 0 bases from J, the junction kept 2 bases outside the gene matches. CDR1 and CDR2 (germline): SGHTA, FQGTGA. CDR3 nucleotides: TGTGCCAGCAGCTTTAGCGGGGCTAGCACAGATACGCAGTATTTT. Amino acid sequence: CASSFSGASTDTQYF.

A remark on this clone: Other DNA sequences of this sample code for an identical CDR3. The genes are TRBV30 and TRBJ1-5; no clear D. This CDR3 spans 13 amino acids. Trimming cost V 0 bases and J 6 bases, with 9 bases left between them. Germline V lookup: CDR1 GTSNPN, CDR2 SVGIG (reference sequence). The CDR3 DNA reads TGTGCCTGGAGTGTGGAGGGAGGTCAGCCCCAGCATTTT. As protein: CAWSVEGGQPQHF.

The CDR3 reads CASSILGTGVNYGYTF. Here the CDR3 DNA reads TGTGCCAGTAGTATTTTGGGGACAGGGGTAAACTATGGCTACACCTTC. V usage is TRBV19 and J usage is TRBJ1-2; 10 bases are shared with TRBD1. CDR3 length equals 16 residues. Per the germline V gene, CDR1 is LNHDA and CDR2 is SQIVND (reference sequence). The J segment lost 2 bases and the V segment lost 3 bases, leaving 6 bases of the junction unmatched.

The rearrangement joins TRBV6-1 to TRBJ2-3; D unclear. The germline CDR1 and CDR2 sequences are MNHNS and SASEGT. The CDR3 contains 17 residues. V lost 0 bases to trimming and J lost 0 bases, with 13 bases between them. CDR3 loop: CASSEAVADSSTDTQYF. The CDR3 DNA follows: TGTGCCAGCAGTGAAGCGGTGGCAGACTCTAGCACAGATACGCAGTATTTT.

Notes on this clone: The sample holds other DNA sequences that translate to the same CDR3. The gene calls are TRBV11-2 and TRBJ2-3; D not resolved. This CDR3 has 12 amino acids. V lost 3 bases and J 2 bases, leaving 3 bases between the germline ends. From germline, CDR1 is SGHAT and CDR2 FQNNGV. The CDR3 DNA follows: TGTGCCAGCAGCTTCAACACAGATACGCAGTATTTT. Translated, it gives CASSFNTDTQYF.

The chain combines TRBV2 with TRBJ2-1; 15 bases are shared with TRBD2. The CDR3 loop spans 16 amino acids. J lost 6 bases, V lost 7 bases, and 7 bases had no gene match. In germline, CDR1 is SNHLY, CDR2 FYNNEI. The CDR3 DNA follows: TGTGCCAGCATGGGGACTAGCGGGAGGTTTGGCAATGAGCAGTTCTTC. Encoded protein: CASMGTSGRFGNEQFF.